This T cell receptor beta chain was recorded in a study of blood T cells in healthy people across ages. Findings of the study overall: From one million sequenced T cells, diversity estimates were lower bounds. PBMCs went unsorted, and a conclusive naive versus antigen-experienced comparison was therefore prevented.

The germline gives CDR1 SQVTM, CDR2 ANQGSEA. The CDR3 length is 18 residues. Trimming cost V 4 bases and J 0 bases; bases outside gene matches: 10. As concerns this clonotype: Its target is unknown.

Through a sample-barcoded 5' primer and a J-beta primer mix, a second PCR was run for roughly 7 to 11 cycles. Each cDNA was tagged by a template-switch adaptor containing 12 random nucleotides. TCRdb analysed the 5' RACE reads with MiXCR anew, one entry per CDR3 protein. The table lists about 1.6 million distinct CDR3 sequences, approximately 32% of them singletons. The clonotype originates from a young woman in good health. Material for sequencing was blood. The chain employs TRBV29-1 and TRBJ2-1; TRBD1 agrees at 12 bases. This CDR3 is CSVGGGTGGSSSYNEQFF. CDR3 in DNA: TGCAGCGTTGGGGGGGGGACAGGGGGCTCGAGCTCCTACAATGAGCAGTTCTTC.